The sequence of this TCR beta chain was determined in a study of response to subunit inactivated influenza vaccine. Findings of the study overall: Only a handful of new T cells, the authors suggested, are recruited with each seasonal influenza vaccination.

V was cut by 2 bases and J by 7 bases, with 21 bases left in between. CDR1 and CDR2 from the germline V gene are DFQATT and SNEGSKA (reference sequence). The CDR3 runs to 15 residues. In its sample, this clonotype was seen a few times. Its antigen is as yet unknown. Using its own MiXCR run on the RT-PCR reads, TCRdb lists one record per CDR3 protein. The sample holds 600,000 to 700,000 distinct CDR3 sequences, approximately 15% seen once. This specimen was PBMCs from blood, taken about 14 days before vaccination. The chain has TRBV20-1 and TRBJ2-7, with a possible D match to TRBD1 (5 bases). This receptor was taken from a man in his fifties who received an inactivated influenza vaccine. The CDR3 loop reads CSARKFLGQGGEQYF. The CDR3 DNA follows: TGCAGTGCTAGAAAATTTCTTGGGCAGGGTGGGGAGCAGTACTTC.